This T cell receptor (beta chain) was obtained from a study of T-cell reconstitution after alpha-beta-depleted transplantation in children. Study-wide results and limits: Diversity and T-cell counts at one year after transplant derived mostly from new T cells.

Trimming removed 7 bases from V and 1 base from J; junction bases left unmatched: 13. Per the germline V gene, CDR1 is SGHRS and CDR2 is YFSETQ. The length of the CDR3 is 17 residues. As to this clonotype: Antigen: not known.

Preparation of the TCRbeta library used unique molecular identifiers. TCRdb reprocessed the PCR reads with MiXCR, giving one entry per CDR3 protein. The table shows about 470,000 distinct CDR3 sequences, with around two fifths occurring only once. The rearrangement uses TRBV5-1 and TRBJ2-7; the match to TRBD2 covers 11 bases. The clonotype was recovered from a girl aged 2-10 years with aplastic anemia, due to receive a stem cell transplant. The sample was PBMCs, taken before TCRalphabeta/CD19-depleted stem cell transplant. The CDR3 loop is CASATGTSGTRSYEQYF. CDR3 in DNA: TGCGCCAGCGCCACTGGGACTAGCGGCACCAGGTCCTACGAGCAGTACTTC.